The sequence of this T cell receptor beta chain was determined in a study of CD8 T cells in Susac syndrome. CD8+ and CD4+ T cells were negatively isolated; TEMRA cells were FACS-enriched. The CDR3 totals 13 residues. Germline lookup yields CDR1 SQVTM and CDR2 ANQGSEA. V was clipped by 3 bases and J by 4 bases, with 9 bases between them. cDNA came from approximately 0.5 to 1 ug RNA primed by random hexamers. Across 54 Vbeta and 13 Jbeta, TCR beta CDR3 was amplified with immunoSEQ multiplex PCR. MiXCR was run by TCRdb on the immunoSEQ multiplex PCR reads, yielding one entry per CDR3 protein. The data hold 200,000 to 250,000 distinct CDR3 sequences, with around 95% observed a single time.

The receptor comes from a human donor with multiple sclerosis. The specimen was CD4+ T cells from PBMCs. The chain recombines TRBV29-1 with TRBJ2-2; the D is unclear. In DNA, the CDR3 is TGCAGCGTTGAGCTCGGTACCACCGGGGAGCTGTTTTTT. This encodes CSVELGTTGELFF.